This T cell receptor (beta chain) was profiled in a study of human T cells and chemical hapten exposure (dated by TCRdb to the early 2020s). Background on the whole study: For sensitization, 2% DPC in acetone was applied to a 2 cm by 2 cm area of upper inner arm skin. Patch tests used Finn chambers with 0.01% DPC on the upper back, scored after 6 days by International Contact Dermatitis Research Group standards. The study tracked peripheral blood TCR repertoire changes in vivo during primary and secondary sensitization to the hapten diphenylcyclopropenone (DPC) in alopecia patients. Libraries were pooled for sequencing, and variation in per-sample TCR yields was attributed mainly to small differences in library volumes within the pool. Patients additionally received weekly therapeutic DPC doses to the scalp throughout the approximately 22-week study period. Most of the patients in the cohort were female, and the cohort covered alopecia areata with under or over 50% scalp involvement, alopecia totalis and alopecia universalis. Blood samples were taken from patients before sensitization (week 0) and then at 2, 6 and about 24 weeks after DPC sensitization. Approximately 28 alopecia patients provided blood for TCR sequencing at one to four time points (pre-sensitization, 2, 6 and 24 weeks). Overall study outcomes, separate from this receptor: A positive correlation was found between the number of PT1 expanded TCRs and patch test score, with significance reached at thresholds 8, 16 and 32 but not 4. Significantly more large CDR3 similarity clusters were formed by expanded TCRs than by pre-sensitization or healthy control sets, consistent with antigen-driven responses. The number of TCRs above 1 in 1000 frequency did not change with DPC sensitization; there was no evidence of global repertoire structure alterations. Because all patients had alopecia, a presumed autoimmune disease, the immune response of the patients might differ from that of healthy individuals. After repeated subsampling, the strength of the expansion versus patch-test correlation and the threshold at which it became significant changed.

This clonotype was observed a few times. Its antigen is currently not known. Per-nucleotide qualities are absent, and no much larger clonotype sits a single base away. The receptor library was made with RACE. Instrument used: NextSeq 500. During library preparation, unique molecular identifiers were attached to individual cDNA molecules so that TCRs could be counted quantitatively and reproducibly. Each blood RNA sample was used to sequence both TCR alpha and TCR beta chains. As for the original processing: A median of roughly 100,000 TCRs per sample was observed, with a range of about 20,000 to 750,000. The Decombinator software suite was used to annotate V, J and CDR3 in the TCR reads. For the PS versus PT1 abundance plots, all samples were subsampled to the same number of TCRs (28,000). Expanded TCRs were defined as absent before sensitization and observed at least eight times at the 2-week time point. TCRdb applied fastp at Q25 and MiXCR to the public reads, then kept only in-frame beta chains. Rows with a matching CDR3 protein are joined into one entry that keeps the most common DNA and genes. None of the V and J calls come from the authors' own analysis; TCRdb made them. In all, the sample holds 150,000 or so distinct CDR3 sequences, and more than 12% of those were seen once. The top ten clones comprise about 1.8% of the sample.

Reading from cysteine to phenylalanine, the CDR3 counts 16 amino acids. The CDR3 DNA has 48 bases and is translated from base 1. Unmatched junction bases come to 8, with V trimmed by 3 bases and J by 6 bases. The germline V gene (reference sequence) specifies SEHNR as CDR1 and FQNEAQ as CDR2. The sample's time point label, decoded: patch test 1, 2 weeks after DPC sensitization. The intended sense of this specimen's treatment or condition label: therapeutic diphenylcyclopropenone sensitization with weekly scalp DPC. At every patch-test visit, the blood draw took place before the patch test was put on. To be eligible, patients had to be aged 18 to 70, diagnosed with alopecia and judged suitable for DPC therapy, while pregnant patients were excluded. Total RNA was isolated from unfractionated whole blood collected in Tempus Blood RNA tubes.

The V and J segments used are TRBV7-9 and TRBJ2-1, with 10 junctional bases fitting TRBD2. The sequence was collected from a woman aged 25 to 39 with alopecia areata. Some clones in this sample may be carry-over from other donors' samples. Sample: whole blood, taken in connection with sensitization to the hapten diphenylcyclopropenone (DPC). The encoded CDR3 is CASSFPSSGSSNEQFF. The DNA sequence follows: TGTGCCAGCAGCTTCCCGTCTAGCGGGAGTTCCAATGAGCAGTTCTTC.